These 30 T cell receptor beta chains share one sample of origin, sequenced in a study of shared clonotypes between healthy human individuals. The assay was immunoSEQ multiplex PCR, and TCRdb's table has in-frame clones only and misses some. The sample lists more than 2 million clones, roughly 93% occurring once. CD45RO-negative CD8 cells positively selected for CCR7 made up the naive population, which excluded terminally differentiated effector memory CD45RA+ cells. Sequencing used naive CD8+ T cells from PBMCs. These receptors came from a young man in good health. Some clones in this sample may be carry-over from other donors' samples.

This chain connects TRBV9 to TRBJ2-2; either TRBD1 or TRBD2 may supply D (6 bases each). The CDR3 is made up of 16 amino acids. In germline, CDR1 is SGDLS, CDR2 YYNGEE. Between the trimmed V and J ends, which lost 4 bases and 4 bases, there was a span of 17 bases. The CDR3 nucleotides are TGTGCCAGCAGCTTAGACAGGCTTAGCGGCACCGGGGAGCTGTTTTTT. Encoded protein: CASSLDRLSGTGELFF.

The rearrangement uses TRBV7-2 and TRBJ2-2; 8 nucleotides align to TRBD1. The ends lost 2 bases at V and 2 bases at J; junction bases unmatched: 7. Germline V CDR1 and CDR2: SGHTA, FQGNSA. The CDR3 extends over 17 amino acids. The CDR3 loop reads CASSLIFGQGNTGELFF. CDR3 sequence (DNA): TGTGCCAGCAGCTTAATATTTGGACAGGGAAACACCGGGGAGCTGTTTTTT.

A single count supports this clone. The chain has TRBV7-3 and TRBJ2-1; 14 bases map to TRBD2. The CDR3 runs to 16 residues. Looked up from germline, CDR1 is SGHTA and CDR2 is FQGTGA. The V and J ends lost 4 bases and 7 bases, in that order; junction bases with no gene match: 6. The CDR3 sequence is CASSSGLAGEMNEQFF. CDR3 DNA sequence: TGTGCCAGCAGCTCGGGACTAGCGGGAGAGATGAATGAGCAGTTCTTC.

The chain links TRBV19 to TRBJ1-5; no definite D call. Trimming removed 3 bases from V and 0 bases from J, with 9 bases in between. The CDR3 is 15 residues long. CDR1 LNHDA and CDR2 SQIVND come from the germline V gene (reference sequence). The chain's CDR3 is CASSIWVYSNQPQHF. The CDR3, as DNA: TGTGCCAGTAGTATTTGGGTTTATAGCAATCAGCCCCAGCATTTT.

V usage is TRBV27 and J usage is TRBJ2-7; D is perhaps TRBD2 (5 bases). Looked up from germline, CDR1 is MNHEY and CDR2 is SMNVEV (reference sequence). This CDR3 comprises 14 residues. Deletions cut 10 bases from V and 2 bases from J, with 18 bases between. In nucleotides, the CDR3 is TGTGCCACCTCCCTCGTGGGAGAGACCTACGAGCAGTACTTC. Translation gives CATSLVGETYEQYF.

This clone was observed a few times. Written as DNA, the CDR3 is TGCAGCGTGGTTACGCTCGGACAGGGGAGAGATGGCTACACCTTC. As protein: CSVVTLGQGRDGYTF. This chain uses TRBV29-1 with TRBJ1-2; 9 nucleotides line up with TRBD1. Germline V gene sequence: CDR1 SQVTM, CDR2 ANQGSEA. V shed 6 bases, J shed 6 bases, and the junction held 14 bases outside the gene matches. The CDR3 is 15 amino acids.

The genes are TRBV4-2 and TRBJ1-2; 7 positions match TRBD1. The CDR3 spans 14 residues. CDR1 is LGHNA and CDR2 is YNFKEQ in the germline V gene. The ends lost 5 bases at V and 4 bases at J; junction bases unmatched: 7. CDR3 DNA: TGTGCCAGCAGCTCCACCGAGGGGGCCTATGGCTACACCTTC. This sequence encodes CASSSTEGAYGYTF.

The chain carries TRBV9 and TRBJ1-2; D remains ambiguous. With 0 bases removed from V and 12 bases from J, the gap between germline ends came to 18 bases. Germline V gives CDR1 SGDLS, CDR2 YYNGEE. The CDR3 is 14 residues long. The CDR3 bases are TGTGCCAGCAGCGTAGTTGTGACACCCTATCAACACACCTTC. It codes for CASSVVVTPYQHTF.

The chain carries TRBV7-8 and TRBJ2-2; 7 bases map to TRBD1. The CDR3 is made up of 15 amino acids. V gave up 7 bases and J gave up 10 bases; unmatched junction bases: 15. Per the germline V gene, CDR1 is SGHVS and CDR2 is FQNEAQ. The CDR3 DNA reads as TGTGCCAGCATCCCCTCCCCGACAGGGAGCACGGAGCTGTTTTTT. This gives the protein CASIPSPTGSTELFF.

This clone showed up just once. The rearrangement links TRBV7-6 to TRBJ1-5; 8 bases align to TRBD1. Per the germline V gene, CDR1 is SGHVS and CDR2 is FNYEAQ. The CDR3 has 15 residues. V lost 1 base, J lost 5 bases, and 4 bases stayed unmatched. This CDR3 is CASSLGQGTDQPQHF. CDR3 DNA: TGTGCCAGCAGCTTAGGACAGGGGACCGATCAGCCCCAGCATTTT.

The chain links TRBV2 to TRBJ1-2; no firm D call. Germline CDR1 is SNHLY and CDR2 is FYNNEI. Trimming removed 0 bases from V and 0 bases from J, with 14 bases in between. This CDR3 contains 17 residues. CDR3 bases: TGTGCCAGCAGTGAAGCGCTGTCCAGGCTAGCTAACTATGGCTACACCTTC. This sequence encodes CASSEALSRLANYGYTF. Together with reference TRBV2 and TRBJ1-2, the CDR3 gives the full variable domain: EPEVTQTPSHQVTQMGQEVILRCVPISNHLYFYWYRQILGQKVEFLVSFYNNEISEKSEIFDDQFSVERPDGSNFTLKIRSTKLEDSAMYFCASSEALSRLANYGYTFGSGTRLTVV.

The chain uses TRBV28 and TRBJ2-4, with D hard to call. V was pared by 7 bases and J by 0 bases, with 16 bases between. The CDR3 is 16 residues long. CDR1 is MDHEN, CDR2 SYDVKM, per germline. As DNA, the CDR3 is TGTGCCAGCACCAGACGGACCGCTCTAGCCAAAAACATTCAGTACTTC. Its protein is CASTRRTALAKNIQYF. Combining the CDR3 with reference TRBV28 and TRBJ2-4 gives the whole variable domain DVKVTQSSRYLVKRTGEKVFLECVQDMDHENMFWYRQDPGLGLRLIYFSYDVKMKEKGDIPEGYSVSREKKERFSLILESASTNQTSMYLCASTRRTALAKNIQYFGAGTRLSVL.

J is TRBJ2-5 and V is TRBV9, with D possibly matching TRBD1 (6 bases). CDR3 length: 15 amino acids. The V end lost 3 bases, the J end lost 5 bases, and 17 bases lay between the germline ends. Germline V lookup: CDR1 SGDLS, CDR2 YYNGEE. The chain's CDR3 is CASSDRQASGETQYF. For the CDR3, the DNA is TGTGCCAGCAGCGACAGACAGGCCTCCGGGGAGACCCAGTACTTC.

The chain carries TRBV30 and TRBJ1-2; 8 bases agree with TRBD1. Looked up from germline, CDR1 is GTSNPN and CDR2 is SVGIG (reference sequence). With 7 bases clipped from V and 4 bases from J, the junction kept 8 bases outside the gene matches. The CDR3 sequence is 13 residues long. This CDR3 is CAFLRGQGYGYTF. DNA of the CDR3: TGTGCCTTCCTGCGAGGACAGGGCTATGGCTACACCTTC. The variable domain in full, completed from reference TRBV30 and TRBJ1-2, reads SQTIHQWPATLVQPVGSPLSLECTVEGTSNPNLYWYRQAAGRGLQLLFYSVGIGQISSEVPQNLSASRPQDRQFILSSKKLLLSDSGFYLCAFLRGQGYGYTFGSGTRLTVV.

This clone was picked up many times. The chain employs TRBV5-1 and TRBJ2-1; possibly TRBD1 for D (5 bases). V was cut by 0 bases and J by 4 bases, with 11 bases left in between. CDR3 length equals 15 residues. The germline V gene has CDR1 SGHRS and CDR2 YFSETQ. CDR3 in amino acids: CASSLEGKEYNEQFF. CDR3 nucleotides: TGCGCCAGCAGCTTGGAGGGGAAAGAGTACAATGAGCAGTTCTTC.

V gene TRBV7-8 combines with J gene TRBJ2-1; 8 nucleotides line up with TRBD1. V was clipped by 5 bases and J by 6 bases; unmatched bases: 9. The CDR3 runs to 15 residues. Germline lookup yields CDR1 SGHVS and CDR2 FQNEAQ. The CDR3 region has the DNA TGTGCCAGCAGCGTCAGCAGGGGGCTACGCAATGAGCAGTTCTTC. Residues: CASSVSRGLRNEQFF.

The V gene is TRBV29-1, the J gene TRBJ2-3; 10 nucleotides match TRBD2. This CDR3 is built from 14 residues. Looked up from germline, CDR1 is SQVTM and CDR2 is ANQGSEA. Trimming removed 6 bases from V and 0 bases from J; junction bases left unmatched: 3. The CDR3 region is CSVPTSGSTDTQYF. The DNA for the CDR3 is TGCAGCGTGCCGACTAGCGGGAGCACAGATACGCAGTATTTT.

The chain employs TRBV7-9 and TRBJ1-2, with TRBD1 as a possible D gene (5 bases). CDR3 size: 15 residues. The V end was cut by 5 bases, the J end by 4 bases, with 17 bases between. Germline values: CDR1 SEHNR, CDR2 FQNEAQ (reference sequence). CDR3 protein: CASSAVGVAPYGYTF. CDR3 coding DNA: TGTGCCAGCAGCGCGGTGGGGGTAGCTCCCTATGGCTACACCTTC.

V usage is TRBV28 and J usage is TRBJ2-6; D not certain. This CDR3 spans 15 amino acids. Germline values: CDR1 MDHEN, CDR2 SYDVKM. Between the trimmed V and J ends, which lost 3 bases and 0 bases, there was a span of 6 bases. This chain's CDR3 is CASSFLSSGANVLTF. In nucleotides, the CDR3 is TGTGCCAGCAGTTTCTTGAGCTCTGGGGCCAACGTCCTGACTTTC.

The chain is built from TRBV18 and TRBJ2-7; 9 nucleotides line up with TRBD1. The CDR3 contains 15 residues. The ends lost 6 bases at V and 5 bases at J; junction bases unmatched: 11. Germline CDR1 and CDR2: KGHSH and LQKENI. CDR3 nucleotides: TGTGCCAGCTCGTACACAGGGGGCGCTTCCCACGAGCAGTACTTC. Its translation: CASSYTGGASHEQYF.

V usage is TRBV6-6 and J usage is TRBJ2-7; unclear D gene. Trimming shortened V by 8 bases and J by 6 bases, and 11 bases separated the two germline ends. CDR3 length: 11 amino acids. Per germline, CDR1 MNHNY and CDR2 SVGAGI (reference sequence). The CDR3 coding sequence is TGTGCCAGCCATGCAGGTACCGAGCAGTACTTC. Translated: CASHAGTEQYF.

This chain joins TRBV10-3 and TRBJ2-1; D is ambiguous. The V and J ends lost 4 bases and 9 bases respectively, with 7 bases between them. Germline assignment: CDR1 ENHRY and CDR2 SYGVKD. This CDR3 is 11 amino acids long. DNA of the CDR3: TGTGCCATCAGTGCAGCAGGTGAGCAGTTCTTC. It is translated as CAISAAGEQFF.

The chain employs TRBV5-4 and TRBJ1-1; 11 bases map to TRBD1. Per the germline V gene, CDR1 is SGHNT and CDR2 is YYREEE (reference sequence). The CDR3 consists of 15 residues. V lost 4 bases to trimming and J lost 6 bases; unmatched junction nucleotides: 8. In DNA, the CDR3 is TGTGCCAGCAGCCCGGACAGGGGGCTTTTGCCTGAAGCTTTCTTT. Protein: CASSPDRGLLPEAFF.

The genes are TRBV5-1 and TRBJ2-1; 9 nucleotides line up with TRBD2. Trimming took 3 bases from V and 3 from J; bases not matched to a gene: 10. Per germline, CDR1 SGHRS and CDR2 YFSETQ. This CDR3 comprises 17 residues. The CDR3 loop is CASSSEASGIFYNEQFF. CDR3 coding DNA: TGCGCCAGCAGCTCCGAGGCTAGCGGGATTTTCTACAATGAGCAGTTCTTC.

V gene TRBV9 combines with J gene TRBJ2-2; D ambiguous. Deletions cut 0 bases from V and 4 bases from J, with 7 bases between. The CDR3 is 14 residues long. Germline assignment: CDR1 SGDLS and CDR2 YYNGEE. The CDR3 nucleotides are TGTGCCAGCAGCGTAGCCTCAGGCACCGGGGAGCTGTTTTTT. Translating it yields CASSVASGTGELFF.

The chain combines TRBV27 with TRBJ1-2; TRBD1 agrees at 8 bases. CDR1 is MNHEY, CDR2 SMNVEV, per germline (reference sequence). V trimming: 8 bases; J trimming: 8 bases; junction bases outside the gene matches: 25. The CDR3 loop spans 18 amino acids. CDR3 DNA sequence: TGTGCCAGCTCAGTTTATTCCCTGACAGGGGACCTGCTGCGAGGCTACACCTTC. The encoded protein is CASSVYSLTGDLLRGYTF.

The gene calls are TRBV21-1 and TRBJ2-7; TRBD2 was called by the table and not checked on the DNA. TRBV21-1 is reported as a pseudogene. This CDR3 has 17 amino acids. The chain's CDR3 is CASSKVWWEVGPYEQYF. As DNA, the CDR3 is TGTGCCAGCAGCAAAGTGTGGTGGGAGGTCGGCCCCTACGAGCAGTACTTC.

The gene calls are TRBV19 and TRBJ1-2; a weak D match, TRBD1 (5 bases). Germline CDR1 LNHDA, CDR2 SQIVND (reference sequence). The CDR3 spans 13 residues. Trimming left V 6 bases short and J 0 bases short, with 8 bases between. The CDR3 sequence is CASSQTANYGYTF. As DNA, the CDR3 is TGTGCCAGTAGCCAGACAGCTAACTATGGCTACACCTTC.

Of note for this clone: Other DNA sequences in this specimen translate into the identical CDR3. This chain uses TRBV29-1 with TRBJ2-7; 7 bases agree with TRBD2. CDR3 length: 13 amino acids. The germline CDR1 and CDR2 sequences are SQVTM and ANQGSEA. J was trimmed by 1 base and V by 4 bases; bases with no gene match: 4. This CDR3 is CSVGGGGSYEQYF. In nucleotides, the CDR3 is TGCAGCGTTGGGGGCGGGGGATCCTACGAGCAGTACTTC.

V usage is TRBV14 and J usage is TRBJ1-1; 7 bases are shared with TRBD1. V dropped 2 bases and J dropped 0; count of bases not matched to a gene: 6. The CDR3 spans 16 residues. Germline V gene lookup returns CDR1 SGHDN and CDR2 FVKESK. CDR3 DNA: TGTGCCAGCAGCCAAACGCCGGACAGGCTGAACACTGAAGCTTTCTTT. It is translated as CASSQTPDRLNTEAFF.